The 29 T cell receptor beta chains listed next were all sequenced from one sample in a study of regulatory T cells in long-lasting Graves disease. Time point: persistent/refractory GD, antithyroid drugs over 5 years with positive TRAb. PBMC RNA served as the TCR library source. For TCR beta, libraries came from iRepertoire HTBI primers and Arm-PCR of CDR3 regions. TCRdb redid the calling of the multiplex PCR reads with MiXCR, one entry per CDR3 protein. The repertoire consists of about 660,000 distinct CDR3 sequences, with about 32% occurring once and the leading ten covering roughly 41%. Material: peripheral blood mononuclear cells (PBMCs), obtained when the disease was refractory, from a patient treated with antithyroid drugs. These receptors all come from a female donor with Graves disease.

The sample holds a few counts of this clonotype. The chain carries TRBV7-9 and TRBJ2-7, with D unclear. The germline V and J ends were trimmed by 5 bases and 3 bases, with 8 bases remaining between them. Germline V gene data show CDR1 as SEHNR and CDR2 as FQNEAQ (reference sequence). The CDR3 is 12 amino acids. In DNA form, the CDR3 reads TGTGCCAGCAGCCTAAAGGTCTACGAGCAGTACTTC. Protein sequence: CASSLKVYEQYF.

A few counts support this clonotype. V and J are TRBV27 and TRBJ1-1; TRBD1 matches at 9 bases. The CDR3 extends over 16 amino acids. CDR1 and CDR2 from the germline V gene are MNHEY and SMNVEV (reference sequence). Trimming removed 2 bases from V and 4 bases from J; junction bases left unmatched: 8. The CDR3 reads CASSLRTGQGFTEAFF. The CDR3 DNA sequence: TGTGCCAGCAGTTTACGGACGGGACAGGGTTTCACTGAAGCTTTCTTT.

The CDR3 loop reads CASSYWDSNYGYTF. In DNA, the CDR3 is TGCGCCAGCAGTTATTGGGACTCGAACTATGGCTACACCTTC. The rearrangement joins TRBV5-1 to TRBJ1-2; tentatively, D is TRBD1 (5 bases). Germline V gives CDR1 SGHRS, CDR2 YFSETQ. This CDR3 is built from 14 residues. Trimming took off 5 bases at V and 2 bases at J, with 13 bases between the two ends. The full variable domain, in which reference TRBV5-1 and TRBJ1-2 provide the parts outside the CDR3, is KAGVTQTPRYLIKTRGQQVTLSCSPISGHRSVSWYQQTPGQGLQFLFEYFSETQRNKGNFPGRFSGRQFSNSRSEMNVSTLELGDSALYLCASSYWDSNYGYTFGSGTRLTVV.

The chain combines TRBV5-4 with TRBJ2-3; 12 bases are shared with TRBD2. Germline-derived CDR1 and CDR2 are SGHNT and YYREEE (reference sequence). Trimming at V came to 2 bases and at J to 6 bases, leaving 7 bases not matched to a gene. The CDR3 covers 16 residues. The CDR3 DNA is TGTGCCAGCAGCTTCGGACTAGCGGGAAATGTTGATACGCAGTATTTT. Protein product: CASSFGLAGNVDTQYF.

This clonotype was observed many times. The V gene is TRBV15, the J gene TRBJ2-5; TRBD2 might be the D (5 bases). Germline assignment: CDR1 LNHNV and CDR2 YYDKDF (reference sequence). There are 13 residues in the CDR3. Deletions cut 8 bases from V and 5 bases from J, with 15 bases between. The CDR3 nucleotides are TGTGCCACCTCGGTCGGGAATATGGAGACCCAGTACTTC. This sequence encodes CATSVGNMETQYF. Based on the CDR3 plus reference TRBV15 and TRBJ2-5, the full variable domain is DAMVIQNPRYQVTQFGKPVTLSCSQTLNHNVMYWYQQKSSQAPKLLFHYYDKDFNNEADTPDNFQSRRPNTSFCFLDIRSPGLGDTAMYLCATSVGNMETQYFGPGTRLLVL.

The sample holds many counts of this clonotype. The chain recombines TRBV27 with TRBJ1-1; a weak D match, TRBD1 (5 bases). CDR3 size: 14 residues. CDR1 and CDR2 (germline): MNHEY, SMNVEV (reference sequence). V lost 5 bases, J lost 0 bases, and 10 bases lay in between. The CDR3 spells CASSPETVNTEAFF. CDR3 nucleotides: TGTGCCAGCAGTCCCGAGACAGTGAACACTGAAGCTTTCTTT.

In its sample, this clonotype was seen a few times. The chain recombines TRBV20-1 with TRBJ2-5; D may be TRBD2 (6 bases). There are 13 residues in the CDR3. V lost 4 bases, J lost 3 bases, and 12 bases lay in between. In germline, CDR1 is DFQATT, CDR2 SNEGSKA (reference sequence). The CDR3 DNA follows: TGCAGTGCTACTCCTGGCGGGAAAGAGACCCAGTACTTC. This translates into CSATPGGKETQYF.

There are a few counts of this clonotype. The J gene is TRBJ1-5, the V gene TRBV2, with D perhaps matching TRBD1 (5 bases). V dropped 6 bases and J dropped 3 bases, with 15 bases sitting between them. Per germline, CDR1 SNHLY and CDR2 FYNNEI. The CDR3 has 15 amino acids. The CDR3 sequence: CASSSEDKFNQPQHF. The DNA of the CDR3 is TGTGCCAGCAGCTCCGAGGACAAGTTCAATCAGCCCCAGCATTTT.

This chain connects TRBV19 to TRBJ1-2; a possible D gene is TRBD1 (5 bases). V was shortened by 5 bases and J by 8 bases, with 27 bases between the two germline ends. CDR1 is LNHDA, CDR2 SQIVND, per germline (reference sequence). CDR3 size: 17 residues. The DNA of the CDR3 is TGTGCCAGTAGTGCGAGCACAGGTGCCCGTAGCCCCGGCGGCTACACCTTC. It encodes CASSASTGARSPGGYTF.

This chain uses TRBV5-4 with TRBJ1-1; D is possibly TRBD1 (5 bases). CDR1 is SGHNT and CDR2 is YYREEE in the germline V gene (reference sequence). The CDR3 extends over 15 amino acids. V lost 0 bases, J lost 0 bases, and 9 bases lay in between. The CDR3 DNA sequence: TGTGCCAGCAGCTTGGGACAGTTCATGAACACTGAAGCTTTCTTT. Translation gives CASSLGQFMNTEAFF.

The CDR3: CASSYGWAQNQPQHF. CDR3 DNA sequence: TGTGCCAGCAGTTACGGATGGGCCCAGAATCAGCCCCAGCATTTT. The genes are TRBV6-5 and TRBJ1-5; D gene uncertain. The CDR3 has 15 residues. Germline lookup yields CDR1 MNHEY and CDR2 SVGAGI. V dropped 2 bases and J dropped 4 bases, with 12 bases sitting between them.

There are a few counts of this clonotype. The V call is TRBV2, the J call TRBJ2-7; TRBD1 is a possible D gene (5 bases). Germline CDR1 and CDR2: SNHLY and FYNNEI. The V gene lost 6 bases and the J gene lost 2 bases, with 14 bases spanning the gap. This CDR3 is built from 14 residues. CDR3 nucleotides: TGTGCCAGCAGCTTGATCGCAGGGACCTACGAGCAGTACTTC. This codes for CASSLIAGTYEQYF.

This clonotype was found a few times. The CDR3 is CSVANTGSNTGELFF. The CDR3 DNA reads TGCAGCGTAGCCAATACAGGGTCGAACACCGGGGAGCTGTTTTTT. The rearrangement uses TRBV29-1 and TRBJ2-2; D is perhaps TRBD1 (6 bases). CDR3 length equals 15 residues. V gave up 6 bases and J gave up 0 bases, with 14 bases separating them. Germline CDR1 and CDR2: SQVTM and ANQGSEA.

The chain is built from TRBV10-3 and TRBJ2-2, with 9 bases fitting TRBD1. The germline V gene has CDR1 ENHRY and CDR2 SYGVKD. Trimming took 2 bases from V and 4 from J; bases not matched to a gene: 5. The CDR3 is 16 residues long. The CDR3 is CAISEHRGLVTGELFF. The CDR3 region has the DNA TGTGCCATCAGTGAGCACAGGGGGCTTGTCACCGGGGAGCTGTTTTTT.

The chain recombines TRBV3-1 with TRBJ1-1; D gene uncertain. Trimming left V 6 bases short and J 2 bases short, with 13 bases between. This CDR3 has 14 residues. The V gene's germline CDR1 is LGHDT and CDR2 YNNKEL (reference sequence). This CDR3 is CASRYRSENTEAFF. The CDR3 bases are TGTGCCAGCAGATACCGGTCCGAAAACACTGAAGCTTTCTTT. Filled out from reference TRBV3-1 and TRBJ1-1, the complete variable domain reads DTAVSQTPKYLVTQMGNDKSIKCEQNLGHDTMYWYKQDSKKFLKIMFSYNNKELIINETVPNRFSPKSPDKAHLNLHINSLELGDSAVYFCASRYRSENTEAFFGQGTRLTVV.

J is TRBJ1-1 and V is TRBV7-2, with D maybe TRBD1 (6 bases). Trimming removed 6 bases from V and 1 base from J, with 9 bases in between. CDR1 and CDR2 from the germline V gene are SGHTA and FQGNSA. The length of the CDR3 is 13 residues. CDR3 coding DNA: TGTGCCAGCAGGAAGACAGGGAACACTGAAGCTTTCTTT. The encoded protein is CASRKTGNTEAFF.

The chain recombines TRBV28 with TRBJ2-3, with 7 bases that match TRBD2. The CDR3 extends over 15 amino acids. Germline lookup yields CDR1 MDHEN and CDR2 SYDVKM. Germline trimming cut 5 bases from V and 0 bases from J; bases unmatched to any gene: 5. The CDR3 sequence: CASSRLAVSTDTQYF. For the CDR3, the DNA is TGTGCCAGCAGTAGGCTAGCGGTTAGCACAGATACGCAGTATTTT.

This rearrangement joins TRBV3-1 to TRBJ2-5, with 15 bases identical to TRBD2. The CDR3 is 17 residues long. CDR1 LGHDT and CDR2 YNNKEL come from the germline V gene (reference sequence). The J segment lost 5 bases and the V segment lost 1 base, leaving 5 bases of the junction unmatched. CDR3 residues: CASSQGGTSGRWETQYF. CDR3 nucleotide sequence: TGTGCCAGCAGCCAAGGAGGGACTAGCGGGAGGTGGGAGACCCAGTACTTC.

V is TRBV18 and J is TRBJ1-2; no clear D. The CDR3 runs to 13 residues. The germline V gene has CDR1 KGHSH and CDR2 LQKENI. V was trimmed by 0 bases and J by 6 bases, leaving 8 bases between them. The CDR3 protein is CASSPPFLDGYTF. DNA for the CDR3: TGTGCCAGCTCACCACCTTTTCTTGATGGCTACACCTTC.

V is TRBV12-3 or TRBV12-4 and J is TRBJ2-3; 9 bases align to TRBD2. The CDR3 length is 15 residues. V lost 6 bases and J lost 0; bases outside the gene matches: 4. The CDR3 reads CASRGTSGSTDTQYF. The CDR3 region has the DNA TGTGCCAGCAGGGGTACTAGCGGGAGCACAGATACGCAGTATTTT.

The sample holds a few counts of this clonotype. This chain uses TRBV6-2 or TRBV6-3 with TRBJ1-3, with TRBD1 matching 7 bases. V shed 3 bases and J 4 bases; nucleotides not matched to a gene: 6. CDR1 is MNHEY and CDR2 is SVGEGT in the germline V gene. The CDR3 contains 15 residues. CDR3 DNA sequence: TGTGCCAGCAGTTATACACAGGGGACGGGAAACACCATATATTTT. Translating gives CASSYTQGTGNTIYF.

The chain is built from TRBV4-1 and TRBJ1-1, with D possibly matching TRBD1 (6 bases). The CDR3 totals 13 residues. In germline, CDR1 is MGHRA, CDR2 YSYEKL. V was cut by 10 bases and J by 0 bases, with 12 bases left in between. CDR3 sequence: CATSQGMNTEAFF. CDR3 sequence (DNA): TGCGCCACCTCACAGGGAATGAACACTGAAGCTTTCTTT.

The J gene is TRBJ2-5, the V gene TRBV15, with D unresolved. This CDR3 has 13 amino acids. Deletions cut 6 bases from V and 0 bases from J, with 8 bases between. From germline, CDR1 is LNHNV and CDR2 YYDKDF (reference sequence). The chain's CDR3 is CATSLGNQETQYF. CDR3 in DNA: TGTGCCACCAGTTTGGGCAACCAAGAGACCCAGTACTTC.

The sample holds many counts of this clonotype. This chain connects TRBV11-2 to TRBJ1-1; D remains ambiguous. The germline V gene encodes CDR1 SGHAT and CDR2 FQNNGV. V was shortened by 8 bases and J by 0 bases, with 13 bases between the two germline ends. The CDR3 contains 14 residues. CDR3: CASLPYSMNTEAFF. CDR3 bases: TGTGCCAGCCTACCTTACTCGATGAACACTGAAGCTTTCTTT.

This clonotype was counted only a few times. The V gene is TRBV12-5, the J gene TRBJ2-7; no clear D gene. The germline gives CDR1 LGHNT, CDR2 FRNRAP. The CDR3 loop spans 15 amino acids. The ends were cut back, 1 base at V and 0 bases at J, with 10 bases in the middle. The chain's CDR3 is CASGLGQRVSYEQYF. CDR3 in DNA: TGTGCTAGTGGTTTGGGTCAGAGAGTCTCCTACGAGCAGTACTTC.

The table lists this clonotype with a few counts. The CDR3 sequence is CASSKLRENTEAFF. In DNA, the CDR3 is TGTGCCAGCAGTAAGCTCCGGGAAAACACTGAAGCTTTCTTT. The chain has TRBV12-3 or TRBV12-4 and TRBJ1-1; D is ambiguous. The ends were cut back, 5 bases at V and 2 bases at J, with 12 bases in the middle. The CDR3 runs to 14 residues.

The V and J genes are TRBV7-9 and TRBJ1-2; the D is unclear. V gave up 0 bases and J gave up 1 base, with 6 bases separating them. In germline, CDR1 is SEHNR, CDR2 FQNEAQ (reference sequence). The CDR3 loop spans 14 amino acids. The CDR3 loop is CASSLATSNYGYTF. The DNA for the CDR3 is TGTGCCAGCAGCTTAGCAACCAGTAACTATGGCTACACCTTC.

This clonotype has a handful of counts. This rearrangement joins TRBV9 to TRBJ1-5, with a weak D call TRBD1 (5 bases). The CDR3 spans 15 residues. Trimming removed 2 bases at V and 4 bases at J, with 13 bases between. Germline loops: CDR1 SGDLS, CDR2 YYNGEE. The CDR3 region has the DNA TGTGCCAGCAGCGTGCCACCCTGGGGGAATCAGCCCCAGCATTTT. Encoded protein: CASSVPPWGNQPQHF.

This rearrangement joins TRBV6-1 to TRBJ2-5; TRBD1 matches at 8 bases. The V segment lost 6 bases and the J segment 3 bases; nucleotides outside the gene matches: 9. The CDR3 spans 15 residues. CDR1 is MNHNS and CDR2 is SASEGT in the germline V gene. Here the CDR3 reads CASSRTGQSEETQYF. DNA for the CDR3: TGTGCCAGCAGCCGGACAGGGCAATCAGAAGAGACCCAGTACTTC.